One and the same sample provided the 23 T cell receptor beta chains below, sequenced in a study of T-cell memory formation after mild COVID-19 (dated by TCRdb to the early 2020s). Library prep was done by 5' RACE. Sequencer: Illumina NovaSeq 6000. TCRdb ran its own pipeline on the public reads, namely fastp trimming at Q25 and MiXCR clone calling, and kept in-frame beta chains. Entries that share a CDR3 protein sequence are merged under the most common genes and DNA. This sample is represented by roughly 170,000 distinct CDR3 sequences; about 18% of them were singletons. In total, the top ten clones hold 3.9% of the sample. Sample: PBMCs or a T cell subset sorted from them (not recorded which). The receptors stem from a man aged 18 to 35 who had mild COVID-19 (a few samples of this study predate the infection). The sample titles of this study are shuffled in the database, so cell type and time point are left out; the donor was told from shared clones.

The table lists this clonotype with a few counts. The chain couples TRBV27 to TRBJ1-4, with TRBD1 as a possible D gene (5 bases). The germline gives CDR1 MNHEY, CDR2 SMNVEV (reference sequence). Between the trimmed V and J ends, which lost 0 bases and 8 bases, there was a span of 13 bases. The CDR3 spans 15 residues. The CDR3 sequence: CASSLSTRGSEKLFF. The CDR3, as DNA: TGTGCCAGCAGTTTATCGACCCGGGGGAGCGAAAAACTGTTTTTT.

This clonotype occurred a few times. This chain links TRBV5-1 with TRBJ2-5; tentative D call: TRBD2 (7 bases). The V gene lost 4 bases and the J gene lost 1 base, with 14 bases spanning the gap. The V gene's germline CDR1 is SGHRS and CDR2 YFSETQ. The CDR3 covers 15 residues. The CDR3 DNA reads TGCGCCAGCAGCCCCGTCGGGGGGCCCCAAGAGACCCAGTACTTC. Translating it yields CASSPVGGPQETQYF.

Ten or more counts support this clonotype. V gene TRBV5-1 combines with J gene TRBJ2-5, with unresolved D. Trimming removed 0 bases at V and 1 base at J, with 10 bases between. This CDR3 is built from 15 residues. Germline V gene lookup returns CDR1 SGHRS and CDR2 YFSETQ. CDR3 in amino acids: CASSLGDTSQETQYF. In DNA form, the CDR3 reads TGCGCCAGCAGCTTGGGAGACACGAGCCAAGAGACCCAGTACTTC.

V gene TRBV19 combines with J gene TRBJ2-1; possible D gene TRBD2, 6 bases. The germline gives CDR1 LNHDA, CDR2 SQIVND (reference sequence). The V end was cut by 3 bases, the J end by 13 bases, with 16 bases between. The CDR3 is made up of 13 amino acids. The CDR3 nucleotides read TGTGCCAGTAGTATCGATCCCGGGACTTTACAGTTCTTC. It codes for CASSIDPGTLQFF. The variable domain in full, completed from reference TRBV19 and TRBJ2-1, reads DGGITQSPKYLFRKEGQNVTLSCEQNLNHDAMYWYRQDPGQGLRLIYYSQIVNDFQKGDIAEGYSVSREKKESFPLTVTSAQKNPTAFYLCASSIDPGTLQFFGPGTRLTVL.

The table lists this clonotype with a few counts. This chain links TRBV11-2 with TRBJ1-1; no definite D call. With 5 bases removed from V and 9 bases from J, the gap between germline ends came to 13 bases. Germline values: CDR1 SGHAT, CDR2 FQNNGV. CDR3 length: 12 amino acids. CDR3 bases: TGTGCCAGCAGCGCTTGGCCCCCCCAAGCTTTCTTT. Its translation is CASSAWPPQAFF.

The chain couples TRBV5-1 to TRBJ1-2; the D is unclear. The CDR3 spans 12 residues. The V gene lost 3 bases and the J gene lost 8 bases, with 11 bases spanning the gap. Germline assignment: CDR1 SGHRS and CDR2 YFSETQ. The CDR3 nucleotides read TGCGCCAGCAGCTCCGGGATGGAGGGCTACACCTTC. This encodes CASSSGMEGYTF.

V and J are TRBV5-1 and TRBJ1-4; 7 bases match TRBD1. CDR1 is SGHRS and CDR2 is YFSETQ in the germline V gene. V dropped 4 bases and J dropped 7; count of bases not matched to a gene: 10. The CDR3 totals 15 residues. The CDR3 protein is CASSTWTGPGEKLFF. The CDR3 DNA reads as TGCGCCAGCAGCACCTGGACAGGCCCGGGTGAAAAACTGTTTTTT.

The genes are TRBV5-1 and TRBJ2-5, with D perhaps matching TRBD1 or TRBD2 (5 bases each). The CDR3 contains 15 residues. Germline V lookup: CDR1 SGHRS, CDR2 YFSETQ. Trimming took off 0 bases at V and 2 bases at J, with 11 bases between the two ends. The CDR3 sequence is CASSLEPGRQETQYF. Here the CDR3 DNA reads TGCGCCAGCAGCTTGGAGCCGGGGCGGCAAGAGACCCAGTACTTC.

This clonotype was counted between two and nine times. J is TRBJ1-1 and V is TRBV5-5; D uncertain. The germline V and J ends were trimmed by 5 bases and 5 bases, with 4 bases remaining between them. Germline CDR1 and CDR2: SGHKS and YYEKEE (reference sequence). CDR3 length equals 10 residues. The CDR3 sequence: CASSGTEAFF. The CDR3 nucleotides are TGTGCCAGCAGTGGGACTGAAGCTTTCTTT.

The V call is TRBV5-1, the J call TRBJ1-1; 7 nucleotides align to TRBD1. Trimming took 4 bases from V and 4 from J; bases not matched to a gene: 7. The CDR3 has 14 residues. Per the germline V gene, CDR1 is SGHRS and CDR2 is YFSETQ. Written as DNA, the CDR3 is TGCGCCAGCAGCCTCGACAGGGTGACCACTGAAGCTTTCTTT. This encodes CASSLDRVTTEAFF.

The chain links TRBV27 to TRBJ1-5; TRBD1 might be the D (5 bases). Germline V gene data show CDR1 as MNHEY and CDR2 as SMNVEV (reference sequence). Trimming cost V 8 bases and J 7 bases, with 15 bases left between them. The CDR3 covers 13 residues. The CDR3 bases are TGTGCCAGCTCGGTCAGGGCACGACAGCCCCAGCATTTT. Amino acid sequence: CASSVRARQPQHF.

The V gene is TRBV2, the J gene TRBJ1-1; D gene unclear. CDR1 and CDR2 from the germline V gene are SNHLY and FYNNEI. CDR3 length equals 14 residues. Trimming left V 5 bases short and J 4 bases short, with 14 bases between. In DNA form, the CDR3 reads TGTGCCAGCAGTACACCGCCCACCTCCACTGAAGCTTTCTTT. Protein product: CASSTPPTSTEAFF.

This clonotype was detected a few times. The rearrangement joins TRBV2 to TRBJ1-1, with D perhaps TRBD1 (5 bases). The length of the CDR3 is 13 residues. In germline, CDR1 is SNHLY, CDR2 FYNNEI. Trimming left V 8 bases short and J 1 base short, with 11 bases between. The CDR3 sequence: CASRFDRNTEAFF. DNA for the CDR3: TGTGCCAGCCGGTTCGACAGGAACACTGAAGCTTTCTTT.

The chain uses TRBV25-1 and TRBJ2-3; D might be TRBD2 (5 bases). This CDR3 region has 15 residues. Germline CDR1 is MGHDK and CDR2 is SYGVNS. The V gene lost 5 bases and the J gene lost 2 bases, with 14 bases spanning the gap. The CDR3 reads CASSKISGYTDTQYF. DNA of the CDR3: TGTGCCAGCAGTAAGATCTCGGGGTACACAGATACGCAGTATTTT.

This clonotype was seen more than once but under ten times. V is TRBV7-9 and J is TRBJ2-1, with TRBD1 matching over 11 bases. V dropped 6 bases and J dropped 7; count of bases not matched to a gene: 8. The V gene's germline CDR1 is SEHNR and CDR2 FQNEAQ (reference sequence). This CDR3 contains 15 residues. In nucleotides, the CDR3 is TGTGCCAGCAGGGAAGGACAGGGGGCGCGGAATGAGCAGTTCTTC. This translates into CASREGQGARNEQFF.

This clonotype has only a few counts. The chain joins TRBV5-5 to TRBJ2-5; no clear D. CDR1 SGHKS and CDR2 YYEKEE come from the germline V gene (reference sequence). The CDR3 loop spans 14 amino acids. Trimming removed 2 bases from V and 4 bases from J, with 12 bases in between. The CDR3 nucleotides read TGTGCCAGCAGCTTTGAAGGGTTTTCAGAGACCCAGTACTTC. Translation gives CASSFEGFSETQYF.

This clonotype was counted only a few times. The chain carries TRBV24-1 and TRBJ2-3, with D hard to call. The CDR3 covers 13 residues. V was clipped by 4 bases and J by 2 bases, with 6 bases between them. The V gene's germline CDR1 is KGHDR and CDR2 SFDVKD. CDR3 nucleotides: TGTGCCACCAGTGACCCCCCCACAGATACGCAGTATTTT. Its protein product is CATSDPPTDTQYF.

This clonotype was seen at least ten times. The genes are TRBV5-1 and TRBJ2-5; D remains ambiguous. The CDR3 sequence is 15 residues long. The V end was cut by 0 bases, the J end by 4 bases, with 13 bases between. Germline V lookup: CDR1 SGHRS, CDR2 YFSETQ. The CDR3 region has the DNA TGCGCCAGCAGCTTGGCCGGTGGAGTCCGAGAGACCCAGTACTTC. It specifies CASSLAGGVRETQYF.

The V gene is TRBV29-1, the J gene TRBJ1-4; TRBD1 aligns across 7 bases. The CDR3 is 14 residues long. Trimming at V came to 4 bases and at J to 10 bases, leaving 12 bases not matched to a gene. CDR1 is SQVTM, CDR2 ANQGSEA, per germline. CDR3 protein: CSVVIGTVTGKLFF. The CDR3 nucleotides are TGCAGCGTTGTTATAGGGACAGTTACCGGAAAACTGTTTTTT.

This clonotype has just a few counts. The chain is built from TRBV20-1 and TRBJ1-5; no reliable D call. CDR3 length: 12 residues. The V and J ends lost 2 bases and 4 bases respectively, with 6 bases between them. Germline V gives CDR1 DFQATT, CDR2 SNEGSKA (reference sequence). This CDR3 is CSARKANQPQHF. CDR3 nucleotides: TGCAGTGCTAGAAAGGCAAATCAGCCCCAGCATTTT.

The CDR3 DNA follows: TGTGCCAGCAGTTTCCGGGACAGAAGCACAGATACGCAGTATTTT. Translating it yields CASSFRDRSTDTQYF. The V call is TRBV12-3 or TRBV12-4, the J call TRBJ2-3; 7 bases fit TRBD1. Unmatched junction bases numbered 3, after V lost 3 bases and J lost 0 bases. The CDR3 length is 15 residues.

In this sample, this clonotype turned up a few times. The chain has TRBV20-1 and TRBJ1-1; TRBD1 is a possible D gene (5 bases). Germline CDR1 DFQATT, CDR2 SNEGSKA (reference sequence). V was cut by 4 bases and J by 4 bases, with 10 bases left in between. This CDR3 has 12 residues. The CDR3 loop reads CSAIAGVTEAFF. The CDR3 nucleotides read TGCAGTGCTATAGCGGGGGTCACTGAAGCTTTCTTT.

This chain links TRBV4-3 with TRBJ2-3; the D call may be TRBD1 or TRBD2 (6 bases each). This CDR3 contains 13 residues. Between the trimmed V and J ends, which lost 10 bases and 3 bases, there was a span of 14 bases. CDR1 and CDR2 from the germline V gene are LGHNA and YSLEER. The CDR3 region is CATSPGATDTQYF. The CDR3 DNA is TGCGCCACCTCCCCGGGGGCGACAGATACGCAGTATTTT.